The source of this T cell receptor beta chain is a study of blood T cell repertoires in COVID-19. Across the whole study: The United States, Italy and Spain provided the acute and convalescent COVID-19 samples. T cells, B-cell-depleted T cells, or PBMCs provided the cDNA or gDNA that served as material.

The CDR3 is 15 residues long. Germline values: CDR1 MNHEY, CDR2 SVGEGT. The germline V and J ends were trimmed by 4 bases and 0 bases, with 12 bases remaining between them. This clone has a count of ten or more. In the authors' workflow: Cell counts per sample came from amplifying reference gene primers. The assay was immunoSEQ multiplex PCR, and TCRdb's table has in-frame clones only and misses some. Clonal size and the V and J genes are those of that table, whereas D and trimming came from the DNA. The sample lists just over 75,000 clones; less than 90% were seen once. The sample comprised peripheral blood. This receptor was taken from a man aged 55-75 years with active or convalescent COVID-19. The rearrangement links TRBV6-2 or TRBV6-3 to TRBJ2-5, with TRBD2 as a possible D gene (6 bases). The CDR3 spells CASSFVGDYQETQYF. DNA for the CDR3: TGTGCCAGCAGTTTCGTGGGGGACTACCAAGAGACCCAGTACTTC.